This TCR beta chain is drawn from a study of Graves' ophthalmopathy and Graves' hyperthyroidism. Study-level findings and limits: Ophthalmopathy versus stable hyperthyroidism: 13-signature model gave 87.88% sensitivity, less than 82% specificity. In blood appeared most of the expanded thyroid clonotypes whose frequency exceeded 0.001.

Many counts were recorded for this clonotype. Its specificity is unknown. Amplification targeted the TCR beta CDR3 regions, with RNA transcripts as the source material. First-round RT-PCR used HTBI primers; second-round multiplex PCR followed. TCRdb passed the multiplex PCR reads through MiXCR, listing each CDR3 protein once. The data show 560,000 or so distinct CDR3 sequences, about 40% seen once. Orbital computed tomography and thyroid ultrasound, along with TRAb, serum thyroxine and clinical symptoms, underpinned diagnosis. Germline V gene sequence: CDR1 MNHEY, CDR2 SVGAGI. The length of the CDR3 is 15 residues. The germline V and J ends were trimmed by 7 bases and 1 base, with 16 bases remaining between them.

This clonotype originated in an adult man with Graves' hyperthyroidism. The chain links TRBV6-5 to TRBJ1-2; no definite D call. Sequenced: peripheral blood or thyroid tissue (not recorded which). In DNA, the CDR3 is TGTGCCAGCACATCATCGGGCCTTGTTAACTATGGCTACACCTTC. This encodes CASTSSGLVNYGYTF.